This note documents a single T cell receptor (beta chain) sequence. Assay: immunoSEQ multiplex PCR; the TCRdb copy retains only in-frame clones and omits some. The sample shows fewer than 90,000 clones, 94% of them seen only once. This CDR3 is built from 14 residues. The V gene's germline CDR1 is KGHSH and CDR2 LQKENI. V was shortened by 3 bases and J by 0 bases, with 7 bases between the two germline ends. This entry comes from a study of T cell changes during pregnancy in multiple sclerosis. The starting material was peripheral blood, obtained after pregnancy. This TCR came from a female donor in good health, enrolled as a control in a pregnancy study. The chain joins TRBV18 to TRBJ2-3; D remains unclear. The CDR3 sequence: CASSPSASTDTQYF. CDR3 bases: TGTGCCAGCTCACCCAGTGCTAGCACAGATACGCAGTATTTT.